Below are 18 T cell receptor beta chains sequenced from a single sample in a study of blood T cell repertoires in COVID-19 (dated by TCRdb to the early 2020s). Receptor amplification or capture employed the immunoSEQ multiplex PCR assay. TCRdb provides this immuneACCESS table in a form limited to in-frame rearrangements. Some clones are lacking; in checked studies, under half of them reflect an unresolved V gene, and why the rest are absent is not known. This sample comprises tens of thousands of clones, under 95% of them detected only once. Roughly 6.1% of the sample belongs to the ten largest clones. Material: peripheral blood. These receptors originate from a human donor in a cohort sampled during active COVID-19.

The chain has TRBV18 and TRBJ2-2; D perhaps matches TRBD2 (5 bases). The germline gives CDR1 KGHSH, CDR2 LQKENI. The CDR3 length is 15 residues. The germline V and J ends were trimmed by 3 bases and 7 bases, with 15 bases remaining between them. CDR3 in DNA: TGTGCCAGCTCACCTCTGCGGGCTAATGACGGGGAGCTGTTTTTT. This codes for CASSPLRANDGELFF.

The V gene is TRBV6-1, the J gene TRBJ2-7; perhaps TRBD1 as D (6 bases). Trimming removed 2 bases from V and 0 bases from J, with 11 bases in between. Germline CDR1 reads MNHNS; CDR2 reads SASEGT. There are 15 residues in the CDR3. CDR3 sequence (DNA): TGTGCCAGCAGTGAATATCGACAGGCCTCCTACGAGCAGTACTTC. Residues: CASSEYRQASYEQYF.

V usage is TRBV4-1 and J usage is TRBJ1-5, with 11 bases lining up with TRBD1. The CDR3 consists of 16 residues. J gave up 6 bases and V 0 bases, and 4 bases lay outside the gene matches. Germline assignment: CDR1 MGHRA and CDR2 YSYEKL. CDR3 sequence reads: CASSQDGTGGGQPQHF. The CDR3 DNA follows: TGCGCCAGCAGCCAAGACGGGACAGGGGGGGGTCAGCCCCAGCATTTT.

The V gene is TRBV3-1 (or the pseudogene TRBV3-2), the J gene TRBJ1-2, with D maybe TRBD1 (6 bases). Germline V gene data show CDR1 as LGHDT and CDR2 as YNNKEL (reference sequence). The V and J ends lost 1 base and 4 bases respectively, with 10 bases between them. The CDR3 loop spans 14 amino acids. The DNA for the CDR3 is TGTGCCAGCAGCCAAGGGGAGGGGGGCTATGGCTACACCTTC. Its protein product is CASSQGEGGYGYTF.

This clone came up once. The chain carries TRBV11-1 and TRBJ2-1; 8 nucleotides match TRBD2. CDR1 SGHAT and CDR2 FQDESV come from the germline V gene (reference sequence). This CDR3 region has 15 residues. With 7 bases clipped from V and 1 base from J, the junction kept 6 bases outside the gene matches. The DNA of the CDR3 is TGTGCCAGCACCGCTCGGGGGGGATCCTACAATGAGCAGTTCTTC. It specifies CASTARGGSYNEQFF.

The CDR3 sequence: CASSETTNRETQYF. DNA for the CDR3: TGTGCCAGTAGTGAAACGACAAACAGGGAGACCCAGTACTTC. The rearrangement links TRBV19 to TRBJ2-5, with D possibly matching TRBD1 (5 bases). The germline CDR1 and CDR2 sequences are LNHDA and SQIVND (reference sequence). Trimming pared 5 bases from V and 5 bases from J, leaving 15 bases between. CDR3 length: 14 amino acids.

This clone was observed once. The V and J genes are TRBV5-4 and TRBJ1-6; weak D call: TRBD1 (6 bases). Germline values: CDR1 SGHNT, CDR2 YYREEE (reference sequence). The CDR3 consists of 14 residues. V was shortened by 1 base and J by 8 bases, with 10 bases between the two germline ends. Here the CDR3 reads CASSLKQGDSPLHF. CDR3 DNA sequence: TGTGCCAGCAGCTTGAAACAGGGAGATTCACCCCTCCACTTT.

The CDR3 coding sequence is TGTGCCAGCAGCGAAGCCCGAACAGGGAGCTACGAGCAGTACTTC. Translated, it gives CASSEARTGSYEQYF. The rearrangement links TRBV9 to TRBJ2-7, with D possibly being TRBD1 (6 bases). V was clipped by 3 bases and J by 3 bases, with 16 bases between them. The CDR3 is 15 amino acids. The germline gives CDR1 SGDLS, CDR2 YYNGEE.

CDR3 in DNA: TGTGCCAGCAGCTTCGGGACAGAGTACAATGAGCAGTTCTTC. It yields the protein CASSFGTEYNEQFF. The rearrangement uses TRBV7-2 and TRBJ2-1; TRBD1 matches at 7 bases. V lost 3 bases to trimming and J lost 4 bases; unmatched junction nucleotides: 3. Germline V gene data show CDR1 as SGHTA and CDR2 as FQGNSA. The CDR3 consists of 14 residues.

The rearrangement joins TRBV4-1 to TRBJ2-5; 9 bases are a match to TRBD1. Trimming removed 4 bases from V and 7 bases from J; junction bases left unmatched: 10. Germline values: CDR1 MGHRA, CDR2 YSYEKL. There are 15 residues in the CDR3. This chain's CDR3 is CASSPTGTGTRTQYF. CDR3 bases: TGCGCCAGCAGCCCCACCGGGACAGGGACAAGGACCCAGTACTTC.

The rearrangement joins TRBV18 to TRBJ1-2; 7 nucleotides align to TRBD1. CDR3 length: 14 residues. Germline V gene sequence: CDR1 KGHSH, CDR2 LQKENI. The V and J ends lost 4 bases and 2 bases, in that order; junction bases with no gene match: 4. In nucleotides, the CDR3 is TGTGCCAGCTCACGGGACAGCATAAACTATGGCTACACCTTC. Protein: CASSRDSINYGYTF.

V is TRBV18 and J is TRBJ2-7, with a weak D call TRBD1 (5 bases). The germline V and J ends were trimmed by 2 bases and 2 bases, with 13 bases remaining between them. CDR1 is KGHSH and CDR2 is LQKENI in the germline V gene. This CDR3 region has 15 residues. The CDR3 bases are TGTGCCAGCTCACCATCCGAGACAGAAGCCTACGAGCAGTACTTC. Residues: CASSPSETEAYEQYF.

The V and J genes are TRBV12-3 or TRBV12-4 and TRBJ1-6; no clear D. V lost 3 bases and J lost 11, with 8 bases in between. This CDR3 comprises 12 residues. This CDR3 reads CASSLDGTPLHF. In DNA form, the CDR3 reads TGTGCCAGCAGTTTGGACGGGACACCCCTCCACTTT.

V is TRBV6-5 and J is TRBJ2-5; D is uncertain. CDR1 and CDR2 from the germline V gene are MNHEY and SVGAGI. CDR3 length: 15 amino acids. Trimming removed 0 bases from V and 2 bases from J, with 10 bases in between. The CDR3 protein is CASSYSYTAQETQYF. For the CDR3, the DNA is TGTGCCAGCAGTTACTCCTATACAGCACAAGAGACCCAGTACTTC.

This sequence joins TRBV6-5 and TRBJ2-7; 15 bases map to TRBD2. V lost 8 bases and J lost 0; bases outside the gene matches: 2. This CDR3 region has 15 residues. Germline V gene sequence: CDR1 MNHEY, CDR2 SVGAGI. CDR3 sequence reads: CASWTSGGGSYEQYF. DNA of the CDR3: TGTGCCAGCTGGACTAGCGGGGGGGGCTCCTACGAGCAGTACTTC.

The CDR3 spells CASSALGPSYNEQFF. Written as DNA, the CDR3 is TGTGCCAGCAGCGCCTTGGGGCCATCCTACAATGAGCAGTTCTTC. The rearrangement joins TRBV7-9 to TRBJ2-1, with D tentatively TRBD1 (5 bases). The V and J ends lost 5 bases and 1 base respectively, with 12 bases between them. Germline loops: CDR1 SEHNR, CDR2 FQNEAQ (reference sequence). The CDR3 length is 15 residues.

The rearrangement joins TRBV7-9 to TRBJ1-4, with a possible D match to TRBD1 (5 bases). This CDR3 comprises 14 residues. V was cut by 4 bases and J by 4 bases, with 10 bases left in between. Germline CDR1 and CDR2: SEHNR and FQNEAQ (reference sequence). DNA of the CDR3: TGTGCCAGCAGCTCACAGGTGCTTAATGAAAAACTGTTTTTT. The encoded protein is CASSSQVLNEKLFF.

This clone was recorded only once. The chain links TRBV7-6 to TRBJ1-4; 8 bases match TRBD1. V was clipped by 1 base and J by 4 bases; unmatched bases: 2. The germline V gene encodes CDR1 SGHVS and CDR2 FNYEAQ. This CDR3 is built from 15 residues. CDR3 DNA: TGTGCCAGCAGCTTAGGAGACAGGGGTAATGAAAAACTGTTTTTT. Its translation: CASSLGDRGNEKLFF.